The 25 T cell receptor beta chains below were found in one sample sequenced in a study of cytomegalovirus exposure and HLA in healthy donors listed by TCRdb under 2017. The library was produced with the immunoSEQ multiplex PCR assay. For the multiplex PCR, a mixture combining 60 forward primers for TCR Vbeta segments and 13 reverse primers for TCR Jbeta segments was used. This immuneACCESS table, as held by TCRdb, lists in-frame sequences with V and J called but not all clones. Of the missing ones, under half trace to an unresolved V gene in checked studies; the others have no known cause. The sample yields around 190,000 clones; more than 85% were counted once. Jointly, the top ten make up approximately 1.5% of the sample. What was sequenced was PBMCs. Source of these receptors: a woman between 18 and 29 years old in good health and CMV-seronegative.

Concerning this clone: The germline gene is not matched at one end of the junction; a read error may be the cause. V gene TRBV5-1 combines with J gene TRBJ1-3; 8 bases align to TRBD1. From germline, CDR1 is SGHRS and CDR2 YFSETQ. The CDR3 runs 16 residues. DNA for the CDR3: TGCGCCAGCAGCTGGGGACAGGTTCCCTCTGGAAACGCCATATATTTT. Its protein is CASSWGQVPSGNAIYF. Looking up the rest from reference TRBV5-1 and TRBJ1-3 gives the full variable domain: KAGVTQTPRYLIKTRGQQVTLSCSPISGHRSVSWYQQTPGQGLQFLFEYFSETQRNKGNFPGRFSGRQFSNSRSEMNVSTLELGDSALYLCASSWGQVPSGNAIYFGEGSWLTVV.

The V gene is TRBV29-1, the J gene TRBJ2-1, with D perhaps matching TRBD2 (5 bases). V lost 7 bases and J 3 bases, leaving 7 bases between the germline ends. Germline V gene data show CDR1 as SQVTM and CDR2 as ANQGSEA. The CDR3 sequence is 11 residues long. CDR3 nucleotides: TGCAGCGGTAGCGACTACAATGAGCAGTTCTTC. This codes for CSGSDYNEQFF.

The rearrangement joins TRBV11-2 to TRBJ2-3; 9 bases are shared with TRBD2. V gave up 4 bases and J gave up 4 bases; unmatched junction bases: 9. The germline V gene has CDR1 SGHAT and CDR2 FQNNGV. This CDR3 region has 16 residues. For the CDR3, the DNA is TGTGCCAGCAGCTCTTTTAGCGGGAGAGTGGCAGATACGCAGTATTTT. This translates into CASSSFSGRVADTQYF.

This clone was counted a single time. This chain joins TRBV2 and TRBJ1-2; 10 bases are shared with TRBD1. The germline CDR1 and CDR2 sequences are SNHLY and FYNNEI. CDR3 length: 15 residues. V lost 8 bases and J lost 3; bases outside the gene matches: 9. The CDR3: CASLWDRGKDYGYTF. In nucleotides, the CDR3 is TGTGCCAGCCTATGGGACAGGGGAAAAGACTATGGCTACACCTTC.

The chain is built from TRBV5-1 and TRBJ1-4; D ambiguous. Trimming stripped 8 bases from V and 10 bases from J, with 18 bases between. The CDR3 loop spans 13 amino acids. Germline CDR1 SGHRS, CDR2 YFSETQ. CDR3 nucleotide sequence: TGCGCCAGTGCGTGGGAGTACCCTGGAAAACTGTTTTTT. It encodes CASAWEYPGKLFF. Full variable domain (missing parts from reference TRBV5-1 and TRBJ1-4): KAGVTQTPRYLIKTRGQQVTLSCSPISGHRSVSWYQQTPGQGLQFLFEYFSETQRNKGNFPGRFSGRQFSNSRSEMNVSTLELGDSALYLCASAWEYPGKLFFGSGTQLSVL.

The chain is built from TRBV5-1 and TRBJ1-4; 7 positions match TRBD1. Losses at the gene ends were 4 bases for V and 3 bases for J; bases not matched to a gene: 6. Germline V gene lookup returns CDR1 SGHRS and CDR2 YFSETQ. CDR3 length equals 15 residues. CDR3 loop: CASSQLTGPNEKLFF. CDR3 DNA: TGCGCCAGCAGCCAGTTGACAGGGCCTAATGAAAAACTGTTTTTT.

V usage is TRBV5-4 and J usage is TRBJ2-2; D ambiguous. The CDR3 covers 15 residues. V shed 0 bases and J shed 0 bases, with 6 bases lying between them. Germline V gene lookup returns CDR1 SGHNT and CDR2 YYREEE (reference sequence). CDR3 nucleotide sequence: TGTGCCAGCAGCTTGGGGCAGACGAACACCGGGGAGCTGTTTTTT. As protein: CASSLGQTNTGELFF.

This chain uses TRBV7-9 with TRBJ2-7, with D perhaps TRBD1 (6 bases). The CDR3 is 14 amino acids. Trimming took off 5 bases at V and 2 bases at J, with 13 bases between the two ends. Germline-derived CDR1 and CDR2 are SEHNR and FQNEAQ (reference sequence). The CDR3 sequence is CASSTPTGTYEQYF. The CDR3 coding sequence is TGTGCCAGCAGCACCCCGACAGGCACCTACGAGCAGTACTTC.

V is TRBV30 and J is TRBJ2-3; a weak D match, TRBD2 (7 bases). Trimming stripped 8 bases from V and 2 bases from J, with 17 bases between. CDR1 and CDR2 (germline): GTSNPN, SVGIG (reference sequence). CDR3 length equals 14 residues. The CDR3 here is CARGARFPTDTQYF. CDR3 coding DNA: TGTGCCCGGGGGGCCCGGTTTCCCACAGATACGCAGTATTTT.

Notes on this clone: The junction and the germline gene differ at one end; a read error may be behind it. The V gene is TRBV7-9, the J gene TRBJ2-2; D is unclear. CDR1 SEHNR and CDR2 FQNEAQ come from the germline V gene (reference sequence). The CDR3 runs 15 residues. Here the CDR3 reads CSSSPTTANTGELFF. The CDR3 DNA reads TGTTCCAGCAGCCCCACTACCGCGAACACCGGGGAGCTGTTTTTT.

The rearrangement uses TRBV5-4 and TRBJ2-3, with 10 nucleotides matching TRBD2. Per germline, CDR1 SGHNT and CDR2 YYREEE (reference sequence). The CDR3 has 17 residues. Losses at the gene ends were 3 bases for V and 5 bases for J; bases not matched to a gene: 12. CDR3 region: CASSSPVGPSGGDTQYF. The CDR3 DNA is TGTGCCAGCAGCTCCCCTGTCGGGCCTAGCGGGGGAGATACGCAGTATTTT. The complete variable domain, with remaining parts taken from reference TRBV5-4 and TRBJ2-3, reads ETGVTQSPTHLIKTRGQQVTLRCSSQSGHNTVSWYQQALGQGPQFIFQYYREEENGRGNFPPRFSGLQFPNYSSELNVNALELDDSALYLCASSSPVGPSGGDTQYFGPGTRLTVL.

The chain has TRBV7-9 and TRBJ1-1, with D possibly TRBD1 on 6 matching bases. Trimming removed 5 bases at V and 0 bases at J, with 19 bases between. CDR1 and CDR2 from the germline V gene are SEHNR and FQNEAQ (reference sequence). The CDR3 extends over 17 amino acids. The CDR3 region has the DNA TGTGCCAGCAGCACAGGACAGTCAACAGGAATGAACACTGAAGCTTTCTTT. It translates to CASSTGQSTGMNTEAFF.

This clone was picked up a small number of times. The chain links TRBV2 to TRBJ1-1; tentative D call: TRBD1 (5 bases). V gave up 5 bases and J gave up 1 base, with 11 bases separating them. Germline CDR1 and CDR2: SNHLY and FYNNEI. This CDR3 has 14 amino acids. CDR3 sequence reads: CASSSQGENTEAFF. The CDR3 nucleotides read TGTGCCAGCAGTTCCCAGGGTGAGAACACTGAAGCTTTCTTT.

V and J are TRBV30 and TRBJ1-4, with 7 bases matching TRBD1. Losses at the gene ends were 7 bases for V and 8 bases for J; bases not matched to a gene: 7. CDR1 and CDR2 (germline): GTSNPN, SVGIG (reference sequence). The CDR3 contains 12 residues. The CDR3 here is CAFNRGKEKLFF. The DNA of the CDR3 is TGTGCCTTCAACAGGGGTAAAGAAAAACTGTTTTTT.

As to this clone: Other DNA variants within this sample encode the same CDR3. The V and J genes are TRBV5-6 and TRBJ2-1; 8 nucleotides align to TRBD1. J lost 1 base, V lost 0 bases, and 3 bases had no gene match. This CDR3 comprises 16 residues. Germline V lookup: CDR1 SGHDT, CDR2 YYEEEE. CDR3 loop: CASSLDRGSSYNEQFF. In nucleotides, the CDR3 is TGTGCCAGCAGCTTGGACAGGGGGAGTTCCTACAATGAGCAGTTCTTC.

The chain carries TRBV5-1 and TRBJ1-4; 7 nucleotides match TRBD1. Germline CDR1 and CDR2: SGHRS and YFSETQ. V was pared by 3 bases and J by 4 bases, with 3 bases of the junction left unmatched. The CDR3 has 14 amino acids. This CDR3 reads CASSSRGDNEKLFF. The CDR3 DNA reads as TGCGCCAGCAGCTCCAGGGGGGATAATGAAAAACTGTTTTTT.

V and J are TRBV21-1 and TRBJ2-7; the table's D call, TRBD2, has no DNA check behind it. TRBV21-1 is a pseudogene. This CDR3 is built from 15 residues. CDR3 residues: CASSKSRAYSYEQYF. DNA for the CDR3: TGTGCCAGCAGCAAATCGAGGGCTTACTCCTACGAGCAGTACTTC.

The chain has TRBV27 and TRBJ1-2; TRBD1 aligns across 9 bases. There are 14 residues in the CDR3. Germline CDR1 reads MNHEY; CDR2 reads SMNVEV (reference sequence). With V trimmed by 4 bases and J by 7 bases, 7 bases remained unmatched. DNA of the CDR3: TGTGCCAGCAGTTCGGACAGGGGAAATCCTGGCTACACCTTC. Translated: CASSSDRGNPGYTF.

This chain uses TRBV27 with TRBJ2-2; D perhaps matches TRBD2 (6 bases). CDR1 and CDR2 (germline): MNHEY, SMNVEV (reference sequence). This CDR3 spans 14 amino acids. The V gene lost 6 bases and the J gene lost 4 bases, with 12 bases spanning the gap. CDR3 sequence: CASRPWGGTGELFF. CDR3 sequence (DNA): TGTGCCAGCAGACCTTGGGGAGGCACCGGGGAGCTGTTTTTT.

The count of this clone is one. The V call is TRBV9, the J call TRBJ2-7, with 9 nucleotides matching TRBD1. The length of the CDR3 is 14 residues. V lost 2 bases and J lost 7; bases outside the gene matches: 7. Germline CDR1 is SGDLS and CDR2 is YYNGEE. In DNA form, the CDR3 reads TGTGCCAGCAGCGTCGGGACAGGGTTGAAAGAGCAGTACTTC. This encodes CASSVGTGLKEQYF.

The chain is built from TRBV11-2 and TRBJ2-1; 9 bases are a match to TRBD2. V lost 3 bases to trimming and J lost 2 bases; unmatched junction nucleotides: 5. Germline loops: CDR1 SGHAT, CDR2 FQNNGV. This CDR3 has 16 residues. The CDR3 DNA sequence: TGTGCCAGCAGCTTCCAGGGACTAGCCGCCTACAATGAGCAGTTCTTC. Amino acid sequence: CASSFQGLAAYNEQFF.

The chain links TRBV7-2 to TRBJ2-7; 10 nucleotides agree with TRBD2. Germline CDR1 and CDR2: SGHTA and FQGNSA. The CDR3 spans 19 residues. Germline trimming cut 0 bases from V and 9 bases from J; bases unmatched to any gene: 20. CDR3 sequence (DNA): TGTGCCAGCAGCTTAGCGGGCCTAGCGGGAGACCCTGCCTTAACTGCGCAGTACTTC. The encoded protein is CASSLAGLAGDPALTAQYF.

The CDR3 sequence: CASSYGTGYEQYF. In DNA, the CDR3 is TGTGCCAGCAGTTACGGGACAGGCTACGAGCAGTACTTC. The V and J genes are TRBV6-5 and TRBJ2-7; TRBD1 agrees at 8 bases. CDR1 MNHEY and CDR2 SVGAGI come from the germline V gene. The V segment lost 2 bases and the J segment 3 bases; nucleotides outside the gene matches: 0. This CDR3 is 13 amino acids long.

This clone came up once. The chain links TRBV28 to TRBJ2-7, with a weak D call TRBD1 (5 bases). This CDR3 has 16 amino acids. Germline assignment: CDR1 MDHEN and CDR2 SYDVKM. Trimming stripped 6 bases from V and 2 bases from J, with 20 bases between. This CDR3 reads CASSPPLQELPYEQYF. The CDR3 coding sequence is TGTGCCAGCAGCCCTCCCTTACAGGAGTTGCCCTACGAGCAGTACTTC.

The gene calls are TRBV5-4 and TRBJ1-1; D is possibly TRBD1 (5 bases). This CDR3 is 13 amino acids long. The germline V gene encodes CDR1 SGHNT and CDR2 YYREEE (reference sequence). V lost 2 bases and J 1 base, leaving 6 bases between the germline ends. The chain's CDR3 is CASSFQGNTEAFF. The CDR3 coding sequence is TGTGCCAGCAGCTTCCAGGGGAACACTGAAGCTTTCTTT. Complete variable domain (other parts from reference TRBV5-4 and TRBJ1-1): ETGVTQSPTHLIKTRGQQVTLRCSSQSGHNTVSWYQQALGQGPQFIFQYYREEENGRGNFPPRFSGLQFPNYSSELNVNALELDDSALYLCASSFQGNTEAFFGQGTRLTVV.